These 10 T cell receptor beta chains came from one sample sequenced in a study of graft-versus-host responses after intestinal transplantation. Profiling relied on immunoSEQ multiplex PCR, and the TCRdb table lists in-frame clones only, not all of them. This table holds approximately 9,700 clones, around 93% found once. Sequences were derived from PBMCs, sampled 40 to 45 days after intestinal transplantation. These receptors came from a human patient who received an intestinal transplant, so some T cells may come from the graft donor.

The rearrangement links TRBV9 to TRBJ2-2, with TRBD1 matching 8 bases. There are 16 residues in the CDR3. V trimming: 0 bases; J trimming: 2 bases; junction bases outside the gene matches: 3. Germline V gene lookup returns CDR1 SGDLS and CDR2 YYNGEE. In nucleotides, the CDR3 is TGTGCCAGCAGCGTAGGGACAGGGAGTAACACCGGGGAGCTGTTTTTT. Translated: CASSVGTGSNTGELFF.

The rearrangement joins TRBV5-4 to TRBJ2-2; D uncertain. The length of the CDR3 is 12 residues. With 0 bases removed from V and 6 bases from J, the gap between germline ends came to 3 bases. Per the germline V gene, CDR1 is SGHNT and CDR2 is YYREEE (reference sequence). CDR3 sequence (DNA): TGTGCCAGCAGCTTGGACGCCGGGGAGCTGTTTTTT. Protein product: CASSLDAGELFF.

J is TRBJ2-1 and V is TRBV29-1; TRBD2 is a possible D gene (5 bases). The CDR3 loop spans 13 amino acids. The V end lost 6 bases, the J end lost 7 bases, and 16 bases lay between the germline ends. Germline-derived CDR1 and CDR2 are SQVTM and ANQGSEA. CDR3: CSVDTRTRNEQFF. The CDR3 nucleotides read TGCAGCGTGGATACTCGAACTAGGAATGAGCAGTTCTTC.

Here the CDR3 reads CASSERGKGYEQYF. The CDR3 nucleotides are TGCGCCAGCAGTGAGAGGGGGAAAGGCTACGAGCAGTACTTC. J is TRBJ2-5 and V is TRBV10-2; weak D call: TRBD1 (6 bases). The J call may be wrong; the DNA end is better matched by TRBJ2-7. This CDR3 contains 14 residues. Germline-derived CDR1 and CDR2 are WSHSY and SAAADI.

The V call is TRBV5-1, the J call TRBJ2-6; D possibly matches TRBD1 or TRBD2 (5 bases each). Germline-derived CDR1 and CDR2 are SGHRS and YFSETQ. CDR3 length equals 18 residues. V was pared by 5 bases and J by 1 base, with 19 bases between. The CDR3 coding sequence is TGCGCCAGCAGGGGCTGGGGCCCACCGGGATCTGGGGCCAACGTCCTGACTTTC. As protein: CASRGWGPPGSGANVLTF. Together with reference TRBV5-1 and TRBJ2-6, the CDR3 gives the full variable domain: KAGVTQTPRYLIKTRGQQVTLSCSPISGHRSVSWYQQTPGQGLQFLFEYFSETQRNKGNFPGRFSGRQFSNSRSEMNVSTLELGDSALYLCASRGWGPPGSGANVLTFGAGSRLTVL.

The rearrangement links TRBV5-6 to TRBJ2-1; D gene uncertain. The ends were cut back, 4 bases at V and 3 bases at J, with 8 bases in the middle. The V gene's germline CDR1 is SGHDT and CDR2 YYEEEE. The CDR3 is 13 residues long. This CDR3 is CASSEEFYNEQFF. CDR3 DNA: TGTGCCAGCAGCGAGGAGTTCTACAATGAGCAGTTCTTC.

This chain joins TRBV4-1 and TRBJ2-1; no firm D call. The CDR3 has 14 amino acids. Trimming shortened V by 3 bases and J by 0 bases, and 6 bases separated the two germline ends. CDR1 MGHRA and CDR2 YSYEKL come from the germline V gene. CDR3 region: CASSQAPSYNEQFF. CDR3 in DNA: TGCGCCAGCAGCCAGGCACCCTCCTACAATGAGCAGTTCTTC.

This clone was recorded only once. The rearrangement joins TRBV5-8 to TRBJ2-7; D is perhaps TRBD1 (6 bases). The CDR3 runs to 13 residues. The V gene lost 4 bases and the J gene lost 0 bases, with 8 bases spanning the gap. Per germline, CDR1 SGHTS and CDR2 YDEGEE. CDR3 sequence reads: CASSPDSSYEQYF. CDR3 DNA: TGTGCCAGCAGCCCGGACAGCTCCTACGAGCAGTACTTC.

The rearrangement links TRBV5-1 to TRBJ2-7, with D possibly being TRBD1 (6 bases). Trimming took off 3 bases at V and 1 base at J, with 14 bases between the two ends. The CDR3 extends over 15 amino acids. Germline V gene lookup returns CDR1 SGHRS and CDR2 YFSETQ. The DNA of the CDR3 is TGCGCCAGCAGCTGGGGGCTGGGGGCGTCCTACGAGCAGTACTTC. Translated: CASSWGLGASYEQYF.

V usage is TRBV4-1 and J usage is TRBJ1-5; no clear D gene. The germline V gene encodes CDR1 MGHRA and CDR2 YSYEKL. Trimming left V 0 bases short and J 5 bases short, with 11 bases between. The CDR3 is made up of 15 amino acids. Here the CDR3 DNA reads TGCGCCAGCAGCCAAGAGACATTTGGGGATCAGCCCCAGCATTTT. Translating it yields CASSQETFGDQPQHF.